The T cell receptor (beta chain) under discussion was sequenced for a study of T-cell memory formation after mild COVID-19. Study details: Clusters were largely donor specific.

The V end was cut by 6 bases, the J end by 1 base, with 18 bases between. This CDR3 region has 16 residues. This clonotype occurred a few times. Amplification by 5'RACE using constant-segment primers produced TCR alpha and TCR beta cDNA libraries that carried sample barcodes and UMIs. MiXCR, applied by TCRdb to the 5' RACE reads, yields one record per CDR3 protein. The profile covers 100,000 to 150,000 distinct CDR3 sequences, with 5% to 6.5% appearing a single time and approximately 2.3% taken by the ten largest. The chain uses TRBV23-1 and TRBJ2-5; possibly TRBD2 for D (6 bases). TRBV23-1 is given ORF status, its function remaining uncertain. This clonotype was sampled from an adult woman who had mild COVID-19 (a few samples of this study predate the infection). Cell type and time point are not known. The specimen sequenced was PBMCs or a T cell subset sorted from them (not recorded which). DNA of the CDR3: TGCGCCAGCAGCCCCCCCGGGGAGGCGGTCCAAGAGACCCAGTACTTC. As protein: CASSPPGEAVQETQYF.